The 18 T cell receptor beta chains listed next were all sequenced from one sample in a study of vaccination and CD4 T cells after COVID-19 (dated by TCRdb to the early 2020s). Their antigens are not known. Receptor libraries were prepared by PCR. The sequencer listed for this sample is Illumina iSeq 100. DNA from cultured CD4+ T cells was subjected to TCR sequencing with the Oncomine TCR Beta short-read assay at the Johns Hopkins FTIC core. Clones were called with MiXCR by TCRdb after fastp trimmed the public reads at Q25, and only in-frame beta chains were retained. Each entry merges the rows of one CDR3 protein and shows their most common DNA and genes. The table for this sample lists about 11,000 distinct CDR3 sequences; 64% of them were counted only once. Around 15% of the sample comes from the top ten. Per the publication, the treatment or condition label means: 10-day PBMC culture with coronavirus spike peptide pools or control peptides (ViraFEST assay).

Sequencing was carried out using CD4+ T cells from blood, cultured in vitro. These receptors were collected from a human donor who had recovered from COVID-19.

This clonotype was seen more than once but under ten times. This chain joins TRBV6-1 and TRBJ2-1, with D possibly called TRBD1 or TRBD2 (6 bases each). The germline gives CDR1 MNHNS, CDR2 SASEGT. Trimming removed 4 bases from V and 10 bases from J, with 17 bases in between. The CDR3 consists of 14 residues. The CDR3 DNA reads TGTGCCAGCAGTGCCGGGGGCCGACCCTCCGAGCAGTTCTTC. Its protein product is CASSAGGRPSEQFF.

This chain uses TRBV19 with TRBJ1-2, with D maybe TRBD1 (6 bases). The CDR3 contains 15 residues. Trimming took 7 bases from V and 0 from J, leaving 15 bases between them. Germline CDR1 and CDR2: LNHDA and SQIVND (reference sequence). Written as DNA, the CDR3 is TGTGCCAGTACCAGCTCCGGGACAACTAACTATGGCTACACCTTC. Protein: CASTSSGTTNYGYTF.

J is TRBJ2-7 and V is TRBV20-1; D call uncertain. Between the trimmed V and J ends, which lost 0 bases and 1 base, there was a span of 4 bases. There are 12 residues in the CDR3. Looked up from germline, CDR1 is DFQATT and CDR2 is SNEGSKA (reference sequence). CDR3 loop: CSARDGSYEQYF. As DNA, the CDR3 is TGCAGTGCTAGAGACGGTTCCTACGAGCAGTACTTC.

The rearrangement joins TRBV19 to TRBJ2-1, with TRBD2 as a possible D gene (6 bases). Trimming shortened V by 11 bases and J by 5 bases, and 16 bases separated the two germline ends. The CDR3 runs 13 residues. CDR1 and CDR2 from the germline V gene are LNHDA and SQIVND (reference sequence). The CDR3 sequence is CASRRGLDNEQFF. The CDR3 DNA sequence: TGTGCCTCACGTAGGGGACTTGACAATGAGCAGTTCTTC.

The chain carries TRBV11-3 and TRBJ1-1; 8 bases line up with TRBD1. This CDR3 comprises 17 residues. V trimming: 1 base; J trimming: 0 bases; junction bases outside the gene matches: 7. Per germline, CDR1 SGHNT and CDR2 YENEEA. The CDR3 DNA reads as TGTGCCAGCAGCTTAGCTAAGACAGGGGTCTTGAACACTGAAGCTTTCTTT. This sequence encodes CASSLAKTGVLNTEAFF. Filled out from reference TRBV11-3 and TRBJ1-1, the complete variable domain reads EAGVVQSPRYKIIEKKQPVAFWCNPISGHNTLYWYLQNLGQGPELLIRYENEEAVDDSQLPKDRFSAERLKGVDSTLKIQPAELGDSAVYLCASSLAKTGVLNTEAFFGQGTRLTVV.

This chain uses TRBV6-1 with TRBJ2-2; 9 bases are shared with TRBD2. With 8 bases clipped from V and 5 bases from J, the junction kept 9 bases outside the gene matches. CDR1 and CDR2 (germline): MNHNS, SASEGT. The CDR3 contains 15 residues. The CDR3 DNA reads TGTGCCAGCGATACTAGCGGGTGGGGAACCGGGGAGCTGTTTTTT. Encoded protein: CASDTSGWGTGELFF.

The rearrangement links TRBV20-1 to TRBJ1-2; D call uncertain. Per the germline V gene, CDR1 is DFQATT and CDR2 is SNEGSKA (reference sequence). The CDR3 spans 13 residues. Trimming took 3 bases from V and 5 from J, leaving 13 bases between them. The CDR3: CSASPSGRYGYTF. Written as DNA, the CDR3 is TGCAGTGCTAGCCCATCAGGAAGATATGGCTACACCTTC.

This clonotype was counted a single time. V usage is TRBV12-5 and J usage is TRBJ1-1, with a tentative D call TRBD1 (6 bases). The germline V and J ends were trimmed by 4 bases and 4 bases, with 13 bases remaining between them. The CDR3 contains 14 residues. Germline V gives CDR1 LGHNT, CDR2 FRNRAP. CDR3 nucleotide sequence: TGTGCTAGTGGTTCCCCCCCACAGGGCACTGAAGCTTTCTTT. This translates into CASGSPPQGTEAFF. Complete variable domain (other parts from reference TRBV12-5 and TRBJ1-1): DARVTQTPRHKVTEMGQEVTMRCQPILGHNTVFWYRQTMMQGLELLAYFRNRAPLDDSGMPKDRFSAEMPDATLATLKIQPSEPRDSAVYFCASGSPPQGTEAFFGQGTRLTVV.

This chain connects TRBV23-1 to TRBJ2-3; D assignment may be TRBD1 or TRBD2 (7 bases each). TRBV23-1 is designated an ORF whose function remains uncertain. The CDR3 has 15 amino acids. V shed 4 bases and J shed 2 bases, with 13 bases lying between them. The CDR3 DNA follows: TGCGCCAGCAGTCGGGGGGGGACAGTCACAGATACGCAGTATTTT. This gives the protein CASSRGGTVTDTQYF.

This clonotype has a single count. The rearrangement links TRBV10-3 to TRBJ2-7; 9 positions agree with TRBD2. V lost 6 bases and J lost 0; bases outside the gene matches: 3. The CDR3 extends over 14 amino acids. Germline lookup yields CDR1 ENHRY and CDR2 SYGVKD. The CDR3 sequence is CAISPTSGSYEQYF. The CDR3 DNA reads as TGTGCCATCAGCCCGACTAGCGGCTCCTACGAGCAGTACTTC.

The chain uses TRBV2 and TRBJ2-7, with a possible D match to TRBD1 (7 bases). Germline CDR1 SNHLY, CDR2 FYNNEI. Deletions cut 6 bases from V and 11 bases from J, with 20 bases between. The CDR3 totals 13 residues. The CDR3 DNA sequence: TGTGCCAGCAGGCGCGGACAGGCCCGCGGGGAGTACTTC. Translated: CASRRGQARGEYF.

This clonotype has just one count. The gene calls are TRBV24-1 and TRBJ2-5, with TRBD1 matching over 7 bases. Trimming removed 3 bases from V and 1 base from J; junction bases left unmatched: 7. The V gene's germline CDR1 is KGHDR and CDR2 SFDVKD. The CDR3 has 16 amino acids. For the CDR3, the DNA is TGTGCCACCAGTGATCCTGGACAGGCCTTCCAAGAGACCCAGTACTTC. Residues: CATSDPGQAFQETQYF.

J is TRBJ1-3 and V is TRBV28; D is unclear. CDR1 MDHEN and CDR2 SYDVKM come from the germline V gene. With 7 bases removed from V and 4 bases from J, the gap between germline ends came to 14 bases. The CDR3 is 14 amino acids. CDR3: CASKGLLGGNTIYF. The CDR3, as DNA: TGTGCCAGCAAAGGCCTACTTGGGGGAAACACCATATATTTT.

This chain joins TRBV20-1 and TRBJ2-7; D perhaps matches TRBD1 (5 bases). Deletions cut 4 bases from V and 1 base from J, with 14 bases between. Germline V gene lookup returns CDR1 DFQATT and CDR2 SNEGSKA (reference sequence). This CDR3 contains 14 residues. CDR3 DNA sequence: TGCAGTGCTAATGGGGCTTTCGATTCCTACGAGCAGTACTTC. This sequence encodes CSANGAFDSYEQYF.

The gene calls are TRBV28 and TRBJ1-2, with D unresolved. V lost 2 bases and J 8 bases, leaving 15 bases between the germline ends. Germline V CDR1 and CDR2: MDHEN, SYDVKM. This CDR3 spans 14 amino acids. The CDR3 sequence: CASSLIQSPKGYTF. The CDR3 DNA follows: TGTGCCAGCAGTTTAATTCAGAGTCCTAAAGGCTACACCTTC.

The CDR3 sequence is CSARGRGGPSSGEQFF. The CDR3 DNA reads TGCAGTGCTAGGGGGCGAGGAGGGCCCTCGTCAGGGGAGCAGTTCTTC. The V call is TRBV20-1, the J call TRBJ2-1, with D possibly being TRBD2 (6 bases). CDR1 DFQATT and CDR2 SNEGSKA come from the germline V gene (reference sequence). V lost 3 bases, J lost 10 bases, and 25 bases lay in between. The CDR3 has 16 residues.

This clonotype was observed a single time. This rearrangement joins TRBV12-3 or TRBV12-4 to TRBJ2-1, with 8 bases lining up with TRBD2. The CDR3 covers 14 residues. The V segment lost 6 bases and the J segment 8 bases; nucleotides outside the gene matches: 9. As DNA, the CDR3 is TGTGCCAGCAGAGACGGGGGGGCCAGGGATGAGCAGTTCTTC. Its translation: CASRDGGARDEQFF.

The genes are TRBV11-2 and TRBJ2-1; possible D gene TRBD1, 6 bases. With 4 bases removed from V and 0 bases from J, the gap between germline ends came to 13 bases. The CDR3 spans 16 residues. Germline V lookup: CDR1 SGHAT, CDR2 FQNNGV. DNA for the CDR3: TGTGCCAGCAGCTACCGAGGGGACAACTCCTACAATGAGCAGTTCTTC. Its translation: CASSYRGDNSYNEQFF.